This entry lists 26 T cell receptor beta chains sequenced from one sample in a study of blood T cell repertoires in COVID-19. This table comes from immunoSEQ multiplex PCR, and its TCRdb copy is limited to in-frame clones, with some not included. The sample carries fewer than 130,000 clones, about 85% recorded once. The sample was peripheral blood. Receptors originate from a human donor in a cohort sampled during active COVID-19.

A word on this clone: The junction does not match germline at one end; this may be a read error. The chain links TRBV11-2 to TRBJ2-7, with a tentative D call TRBD2 (6 bases). The germline gives CDR1 SGHAT, CDR2 FQNNGV. The CDR3 runs 14 residues. CDR3 DNA: TGTGCCAGCAGCCTAGAGGCGGGGAGCTACGAGCAGTACTTC. Amino acids: CASSLEAGSYEQYF. Complete variable domain (other parts from reference TRBV11-2 and TRBJ2-7): EAGVAQSPRYKIIEKRQSVAFWCNPISGHATLYWYQQILGQGPKLLIQFQNNGVVDDSQLPKDRFSAERLKGVDSTLKIQPAKLEDSAVYLCASSLEAGSYEQYFGPGTRLTVT.

The rearrangement joins TRBV5-1 to TRBJ2-5, with 11 bases identical to TRBD2. The CDR3 spans 17 residues. The ends lost 3 bases at V and 1 base at J; junction bases unmatched: 8. Germline assignment: CDR1 SGHRS and CDR2 YFSETQ. The CDR3 DNA sequence: TGCGCCAGCAGCTGGGGGGGCGGACTAGCGGGCCAAGAGACCCAGTACTTC. Amino acids: CASSWGGGLAGQETQYF.

The chain recombines TRBV9 with TRBJ2-7; tentative D call: TRBD2 (5 bases). V was cut by 1 base and J by 2 bases, with 13 bases left in between. Germline V gene lookup returns CDR1 SGDLS and CDR2 YYNGEE. The CDR3 length is 15 residues. CDR3 bases: TGTGCCAGCAGCGTATCGGCAGGAGGAACCTACGAGCAGTACTTC. Translating it yields CASSVSAGGTYEQYF.

This chain uses TRBV24-1 with TRBJ2-1; 8 positions agree with TRBD1. Germline CDR1 KGHDR, CDR2 SFDVKD. V trimming: 5 bases; J trimming: 6 bases; junction bases outside the gene matches: 8. The CDR3 has 15 residues. CDR3 loop: CATSGLGTGVNEQFF. For the CDR3, the DNA is TGTGCCACCAGTGGGTTAGGGACAGGTGTCAATGAGCAGTTCTTC.

The rearrangement links TRBV4-3 to TRBJ2-2, with D tentatively TRBD1 (6 bases). The CDR3 extends over 16 amino acids. CDR1 and CDR2 from the germline V gene are LGHNA and YSLEER. The ends were cut back, 1 base at V and 4 bases at J, with 13 bases in the middle. CDR3 residues: CASSQGGRGVTGELFF. DNA for the CDR3: TGCGCCAGCAGCCAAGGCGGCAGGGGCGTCACCGGGGAGCTGTTTTTT.

The CDR3 sequence: CASSPKRQGGVNTEAFF. The CDR3 bases are TGTGCCAGCAGCCCCAAACGACAGGGAGGAGTGAACACTGAAGCTTTCTTT. The chain links TRBV7-3 to TRBJ1-1; 7 positions agree with TRBD1. This CDR3 contains 17 residues. The germline gives CDR1 SGHTA, CDR2 FQGTGA. V gave up 5 bases and J gave up 0 bases; unmatched junction bases: 12.

The chain combines TRBV27 with TRBJ2-1, with 12 positions matching TRBD2. The CDR3 contains 14 residues. Germline V gene lookup returns CDR1 MNHEY and CDR2 SMNVEV (reference sequence). The J segment lost 5 bases and the V segment lost 5 bases, leaving 1 base of the junction unmatched. CDR3 nucleotides: TGTGCCAGCAGTCTAGCGGGAGGGAACAATGAGCAGTTCTTC. It is translated as CASSLAGGNNEQFF.

The chain uses TRBV28 and TRBJ1-2, with a tentative D call TRBD1 (5 bases). Germline V gives CDR1 MDHEN, CDR2 SYDVKM. CDR3 length: 14 residues. Trimming cost V 6 bases and J 2 bases, with 13 bases left between them. This CDR3 reads CASSLGGSNYGYTF. The CDR3 DNA reads as TGTGCCAGCAGCCTCGGGGGTTCGAACTATGGCTACACCTTC.

The chain recombines TRBV5-1 with TRBJ2-7, with TRBD2 identical over 7 bases. The germline CDR1 and CDR2 sequences are SGHRS and YFSETQ. This CDR3 has 15 residues. V shed 0 bases and J 5 bases; nucleotides not matched to a gene: 8. As DNA, the CDR3 is TGCGCCAGCAGCTTGGATTCGGGGGGTAGCGACGAGCAGTACTTC. It codes for CASSLDSGGSDEQYF.

The chain uses TRBV19 and TRBJ2-1; 8 bases agree with TRBD2. Losses at the gene ends were 5 bases for V and 9 bases for J; bases not matched to a gene: 6. The CDR3 has 13 amino acids. Germline CDR1 and CDR2: LNHDA and SQIVND (reference sequence). CDR3 sequence: CASSGSGGFEQFF. The CDR3 DNA is TGTGCCAGTAGTGGAAGCGGGGGCTTTGAGCAGTTCTTC.

This clone was seen once. The V gene is TRBV4-1, the J gene TRBJ1-1, with D uncertain. The CDR3 covers 12 residues. Per the germline V gene, CDR1 is MGHRA and CDR2 is YSYEKL. V lost 1 base, J lost 3 bases, and 3 bases lay in between. The CDR3 region has the DNA TGCGCCAGCAGCCAAGCGTACACTGAAGCTTTCTTT. Its translation: CASSQAYTEAFF.

This clone was picked up a small number of times. The V gene is TRBV21-1, the J gene TRBJ2-2; TRBD2, the table's D call, lacks a check against the DNA. TRBV21-1 is assigned pseudogene status. CDR3 length equals 15 residues. The CDR3 DNA reads as TGTGCCAGCAGCACATTCCAAGCGGGGGGCAGGGAGCTGTTTTTT. Its translation is CASSTFQAGGRELFF.

The CDR3 sequence is CASSVGQGAEKLFF. The CDR3 bases are TGTGCCAGCAGCGTAGGACAGGGGGCTGAAAAACTGTTTTTT. The chain combines TRBV9 with TRBJ1-4; 10 bases are a match to TRBD1. Germline V gene lookup returns CDR1 SGDLS and CDR2 YYNGEE. Trimming took 0 bases from V and 7 from J; bases not matched to a gene: 0. The CDR3 contains 14 residues.

CDR3 nucleotides: TGTGCCAGCAGCCACCCAAGACAGGGATCCGGGGCCAACGTCCTGACTTTC. The encoded protein is CASSHPRQGSGANVLTF. The genes are TRBV3-1 (or the pseudogene TRBV3-2) and TRBJ2-6; 7 bases are a match to TRBD1. Trimming took 3 bases from V and 4 from J; bases not matched to a gene: 9. CDR3 size: 17 residues. Germline CDR1 reads LGHDT; CDR2 reads YNNKEL (reference sequence).

This chain joins TRBV11-2 and TRBJ2-1; 10 bases map to TRBD2. The CDR3 is made up of 15 amino acids. Germline trimming cut 5 bases from V and 4 bases from J; bases unmatched to any gene: 5. Germline V CDR1 and CDR2: SGHAT, FQNNGV. This CDR3 reads CASSLVAGGYNEQFF. The CDR3 bases are TGTGCCAGCAGCCTAGTAGCGGGAGGATACAATGAGCAGTTCTTC.

The table lists this clone with a count of one. The CDR3 nucleotides read TGTGCCAGCAGAGTAAGCAGGGCTAATTCACCCCTCCACTTT. Translating it yields CASRVSRANSPLHF. The genes are TRBV6-5 and TRBJ1-6, with a possible D match to TRBD1 (5 bases). Germline CDR1 reads MNHEY; CDR2 reads SVGAGI. The CDR3 totals 14 residues. Trimming removed 6 bases at V and 6 bases at J, with 12 bases between.

V usage is TRBV30 and J usage is TRBJ1-1, with a possible D match to TRBD1 (5 bases). V was clipped by 4 bases and J by 4 bases, with 16 bases between them. CDR1 GTSNPN and CDR2 SVGIG come from the germline V gene (reference sequence). The CDR3 is 14 residues long. This CDR3 is CAWTLGGEGTEAFF. CDR3 DNA sequence: TGTGCCTGGACCCTGGGGGGAGAGGGCACTGAAGCTTTCTTT. Complete variable domain (other parts from reference TRBV30 and TRBJ1-1): SQTIHQWPATLVQPVGSPLSLECTVEGTSNPNLYWYRQAAGRGLQLLFYSVGIGQISSEVPQNLSASRPQDRQFILSSKKLLLSDSGFYLCAWTLGGEGTEAFFGQGTRLTVV.

The genes are TRBV6-5 and TRBJ2-5, with TRBD2 identical over 9 bases. This CDR3 has 15 amino acids. Per the germline V gene, CDR1 is MNHEY and CDR2 is SVGAGI. V shed 6 bases and J 0 bases; nucleotides not matched to a gene: 5. CDR3: CASSESGGYQETQYF. The CDR3 bases are TGTGCCAGCAGCGAGAGCGGGGGGTACCAAGAGACCCAGTACTTC.

This clone has just a few counts. The chain links TRBV5-1 to TRBJ2-1; D gene unclear. Between the trimmed V and J ends, which lost 0 bases and 0 bases, there was a span of 7 bases. Germline loops: CDR1 SGHRS, CDR2 YFSETQ. The CDR3 is made up of 15 amino acids. The CDR3 bases are TGCGCCAGCAGCTTGGCCCCAGGCTCCTACAATGAGCAGTTCTTC. The encoded protein is CASSLAPGSYNEQFF.

The V gene is TRBV5-4, the J gene TRBJ1-1; TRBD1 is a possible D gene (5 bases). The CDR3 sequence is 13 residues long. Trimming removed 6 bases at V and 1 base at J, with 10 bases between. Germline lookup yields CDR1 SGHNT and CDR2 YYREEE (reference sequence). The CDR3 sequence is CASNWGENTEAFF. For the CDR3, the DNA is TGTGCCAGCAATTGGGGCGAGAACACTGAAGCTTTCTTT.

The J gene is TRBJ1-2, the V gene TRBV2; maybe TRBD1 (5 bases). Germline V gene sequence: CDR1 SNHLY, CDR2 FYNNEI. The ends were cut back, 5 bases at V and 7 bases at J, with 20 bases in the middle. The CDR3 has 15 amino acids. The CDR3 loop reads CASSPRTGSAGGYTF. CDR3 bases: TGTGCCAGCAGTCCCCGTACAGGCTCAGCGGGTGGCTACACCTTC. Full variable domain (remainder filled in from reference TRBV2 and TRBJ1-2): EPEVTQTPSHQVTQMGQEVILRCVPISNHLYFYWYRQILGQKVEFLVSFYNNEISEKSEIFDDQFSVERPDGSNFTLKIRSTKLEDSAMYFCASSPRTGSAGGYTFGSGTRLTVV.

The rearrangement links TRBV2 to TRBJ1-6, with D perhaps TRBD1 (6 bases). Germline CDR1 reads SNHLY; CDR2 reads FYNNEI. V lost 7 bases to trimming and J lost 3 bases, with 19 bases between them. The CDR3 is 17 amino acids. In DNA, the CDR3 is TGTGCCAGCATCGGGAGGGCAGGGGCCGACTATAATTCACCCCTCCACTTT. Protein product: CASIGRAGADYNSPLHF.

Notes on this clone: A read error may account for a junction end that differs from germline. Other nucleotide sequences in the sample specify the same CDR3. The CDR3 spells CASSFSVPGANVLTF. CDR3 DNA: TGTGCCAGCAGTTTCTCGGTACCTGGGGCCAATGTCCTGACTTTC. The rearrangement links TRBV28 to TRBJ2-6; a weak D match, TRBD1 (5 bases). Germline CDR1 and CDR2: MDHEN and SYDVKM. The CDR3 spans 15 residues.

Written as DNA, the CDR3 is TGTGCCAGCAGACTAGGGGTGCAAAAGGGGGCCCAGTACTTC. This translates into CASRLGVQKGAQYF. This chain joins TRBV6-4 and TRBJ2-5; D perhaps matches TRBD1 (6 bases). This CDR3 spans 14 amino acids. Deletions cut 6 bases from V and 9 bases from J, with 20 bases between. CDR1 is MRHNA, CDR2 SNTAGT, per germline.

The CDR3 protein is CASSLDNYQPQHF. For the CDR3, the DNA is TGTGCCAGCAGTTTAGACAATTATCAGCCCCAGCATTTT. This chain connects TRBV28 to TRBJ1-5; no reliable D call. This CDR3 region has 13 residues. V was clipped by 2 bases and J by 5 bases, with 7 bases between them. CDR1 and CDR2 from the germline V gene are MDHEN and SYDVKM.

V and J are TRBV28 and TRBJ2-7; the D gene is possibly TRBD1 (5 bases). This CDR3 is 11 amino acids long. Looked up from germline, CDR1 is MDHEN and CDR2 is SYDVKM. Trimming took off 5 bases at V and 4 bases at J, with 6 bases between the two ends. For the CDR3, the DNA is TGTGCCAGCAGTAGGGGATACGAGCAGTACTTC. Protein product: CASSRGYEQYF.